The sequence of this TCR beta chain was determined in a study of T cells after posttransplantation cyclophosphamide (dated by TCRdb to between 2015 and 2016). For the wider study: Using TRB sequencing, the study followed how the T cell repertoire reconstituted after myeloablative bone marrow transplantation in which posttransplantation cyclophosphamide served as GVHD prophylaxis. Antigen receptor sequencing was done on samples from a few dozen PTCy-treated patients and from over 15 related bone marrow donors of those patients. TRB sequencing was performed on blood from all 34 PTCy patients with 1-year posttransplant specimens. Up to roughly 3 additional blood samples from 2 to 5.2 years after transplant were also TRB-sequenced in 3 patients, as was pretransplant blood from several patients. Because TRA and TRB clonality correlated tightly in roughly nine samples, the subsequent TCR analyses were limited to TRB only. Public TRB sequences were queried against a database of over 3,600 sequences associated with responses to pathogens, tumor antigens, self-antigens and alloantigens. The paper as a whole reports these results and caveats: At 1-2 months, donor-recipient similarity was low but rose over the first year, and the later blood repertoires were often dominated by donor CD8+ memory clones. The TRB repertoires of T cells infiltrating skin or the GI tract showed only limited overlap with the TRB repertoires found in blood. Across 45 patients, recipient CMV seropositivity and CMV reactivation were highly associated with TRB clonality; PTCy diversity was similar to CNI/methotrexate controls.

From the cysteine up to the phenylalanine, the CDR3 has a length of 17 residues. Only the CDR3 part of the read is kept: 51 bases, read in frame from the first base. Comment on this clone: Its binding antigen is unknown. No much larger clone is present one base from it, and per-base qualities are unavailable.

The intended sense of this specimen's treatment or condition label: high-dose cyclophosphamide on days +3 and +4 as single-agent GVHD prophylaxis. Patients in the PTCy group got busulfan and fludarabine conditioning, a marrow graft from a related or unrelated donor, and cyclophosphamide on days +3 and +4. The PTCy-treated patients were enrolled in a prospective multi-institutional clinical trial. Peripheral blood and bone marrow mononuclear cells were isolated by Ficoll-Hypaque density centrifugation and cryopreserved. TRB sequencing used genomic DNA with the immunoSEQ assay at survey resolution or the hsTCRB kit. The paper's data handling went like this. The immunoSEQ software handled initial read processing, and the LymphoSeq R package was used for repertoire analyses. Clonality was computed as 1 minus normalized Shannon entropy; Gini coefficient was also calculated for each TRB dataset. To infer phenotypes in unsorted samples, TRB sequences from sorted subsets of the recipient or donor were mapped onto unsorted samples from the same recipient. The table comes from immuneACCESS by way of TCRdb, which keeps in-frame sequences with V and J called. Part of the clones is missing from these tables; in studies checked, under half for an unresolved V gene and the rest for unknown reasons. Clone size and the V and J calls come from that table; the DNA yielded D and trimming. In all, the sample holds some 45,000 clones, and roughly 87% of those were seen once. Under 3% of the sample rests with the top ten.

Source: PBMCs, taken around 60 days after allogeneic stem cell transplant with posttransplant cyclophosphamide. This TCR was sampled from a male patient aged 55-69 years who received an allogeneic stem cell transplant from a related donor and was CMV-positive. After a transplant, some T cells may have been passed on by the graft donor. Recombination joined TRBV21-1 with TRBJ2-5; the tabulated D call, TRBD2, remains unverified against the DNA. TRBV21-1 is a documented pseudogene. CDR3 region: CASTSRGPIAGQETQYF. The base sequence is TGTGCCAGCACCTCCCGGGGGCCGATAGCGGGGCAAGAGACCCAGTACTTC.